The T cell receptor beta chain under discussion was sequenced for a study of T cell clones after liver transplantation. Study details: In this trial, immunosuppression withdrawal was attempted within 2 years of liver transplant. A pre-transplant mixed lymphocyte reaction with TCRbeta sequencing defined graft-donor-reactive clones followed in post-transplant blood. As an antigen-independent comparator, third-party-reactive TCRbeta sequences came from pre-transplant mixed lymphocyte reactions.

The table came from immunoSEQ multiplex PCR; TCRdb's copy has only in-frame clones and leaves some out. This sample yields 15,000 or so clones, of which 85% to 95% are seen a single time; 40% to 50% belongs to the top ten. Findings and caveats of the study: The donor-reactive repertoire was only partly measurable in a couple of subjects, lacking donor cells.

Remarks on this clone: Its target is not known.

With 5 bases removed from V and 1 base from J, the gap between germline ends came to 18 bases. This CDR3 region has 16 residues. Germline loops: CDR1 MDHEN, CDR2 SYDVKM. The receptor's source is a human donor who received a liver transplant. The chain combines TRBV28 with TRBJ2-7; TRBD1 is a possible D gene (6 bases). The sample consisted of CD8+ T cells from blood, taken before liver transplant. CDR3 amino acids: CASSTPGTLTSYEQYF. For the CDR3, the DNA is TGTGCCAGCAGTACTCCAGGGACACTCACTTCCTACGAGCAGTACTTC.